This T cell receptor beta chain is drawn from a study of blood T cell repertoires in COVID-19. Study information: The study counted Cohort 3 donors as recovered given two negative PCRs, clearance, or symptom resolution. PBMCs, B-cell-depleted T cells, or T cells provided the cDNA or gDNA that made up the material.

Original processing notes: How many nucleated cells were present was estimated from reference gene primer amplification. TCRdb keeps only in-frame clones here, not all; method: immunoSEQ multiplex PCR. V and J calls plus clone size are reproduced from that table; the DNA served to infer D and trimming. Of a few hundred thousand clones listed, about 90% are singletons. Individuals aged about 18 to 100 years were recruited from 24 US areas. This CDR3 is built from 15 residues. The V end was cut by 0 bases, the J end by 2 bases, with 9 bases between. Germline-derived CDR1 and CDR2 are SGDLS and YYNGEE. The chain carries TRBV9 and TRBJ2-1; weak D call: TRBD1 (6 bases). Source material: PBMCs or T cells enriched from blood (not recorded which). The sequence was collected from a woman aged 50 to 60 in a cohort exposed to, infected with or recovered from COVID-19 (not recorded which). The CDR3 sequence is CASSVADSTYNEQFF. In DNA, the CDR3 is TGTGCCAGCAGCGTAGCGGACAGTACCTACAATGAGCAGTTCTTC.